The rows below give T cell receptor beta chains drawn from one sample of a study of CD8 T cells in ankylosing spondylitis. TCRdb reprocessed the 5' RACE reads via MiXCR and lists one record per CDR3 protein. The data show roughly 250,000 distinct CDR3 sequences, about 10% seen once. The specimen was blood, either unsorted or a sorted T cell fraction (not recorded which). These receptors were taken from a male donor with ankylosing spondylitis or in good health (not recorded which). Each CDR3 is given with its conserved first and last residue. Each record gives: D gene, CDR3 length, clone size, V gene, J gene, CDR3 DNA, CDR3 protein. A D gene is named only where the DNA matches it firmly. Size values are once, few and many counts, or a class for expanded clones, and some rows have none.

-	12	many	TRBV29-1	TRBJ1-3	TGCAGCGTTGGGGAGAGTGGAAACACCATATATTTT	CSVGESGNTIYF
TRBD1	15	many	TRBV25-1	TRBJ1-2	TGTGCCAGCAGTGAAGAAAGACGGACAGGGGATGGCTACACCTTC	CASSEERRTGDGYTF
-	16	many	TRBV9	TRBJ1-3	TGTGCCAGCAGCGGGGTGCGACGCAGCTCTGGAAACACCATATATTTT	CASSGVRRSSGNTIYF
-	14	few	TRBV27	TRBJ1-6	TGTGCCAGCAGTTTAGGGCGGGGGGACTCACCCCTCCACTTT	CASSLGRGDSPLHF
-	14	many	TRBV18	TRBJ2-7	TGTGCCAGCTCACAAGACAGGAACTCCTACGAGCAGTACTTC	CASSQDRNSYEQYF
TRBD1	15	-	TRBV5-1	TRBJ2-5	TGCGCCAGCAGCGTTCAGGGGGCGCGAGGAGAGACCCAGTACTTC	CASSVQGARGETQYF
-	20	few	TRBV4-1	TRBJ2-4	TGCGCCAGCAGCCAAGCTCCGGGACGTCAAAACCAAGGAGTCAAAAACATTCAGTACTTC	CASSQAPGRQNQGVKNIQYF
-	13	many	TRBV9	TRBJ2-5	TGTGCCAGCAGCCTCAGAACCCAGGAGACCCAGTACTTC	CASSLRTQETQYF
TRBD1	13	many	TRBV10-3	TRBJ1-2	TGTGCCATCAATCCAGGGGGCGGCTATGGCTACACCTTC	CAINPGGGYGYTF
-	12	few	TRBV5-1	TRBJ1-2	TGCGCCAGCAGAGGAGCCTTGGGTGGCTACACCTTC	CASRGALGGYTF
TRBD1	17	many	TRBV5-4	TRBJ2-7	TGTGCCAGCAGCTTGGGATTCGGACAGGGGGCAGTAAACGAGCAGTACTTC	CASSLGFGQGAVNEQYF
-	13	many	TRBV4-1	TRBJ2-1	TGCGCCAGCAGCCAAGATATAGCAACAACTAGGGTCTTC	CASSQDIATTRVF
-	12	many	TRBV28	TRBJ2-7	TGTGCCAGCAGTCCGAAAGCCTACGAGCAGTACTTC	CASSPKAYEQYF
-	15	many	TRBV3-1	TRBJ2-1	TGTGCCAGCAGCACCGATCGACTACGATACAATGAGCAGTTCTTC	CASSTDRLRYNEQFF
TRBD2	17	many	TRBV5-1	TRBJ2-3	TGCGCCAGCAGCTTGGGCGCTAGCGGGATAGAGACAGATACGCAGTATTTT	CASSLGASGIETDTQYF
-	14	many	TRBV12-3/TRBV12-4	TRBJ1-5	TGTGCCAGCAGTTTAACAGGTAGCAATCAGCCCCAGCATTTT	CASSLTGSNQPQHF
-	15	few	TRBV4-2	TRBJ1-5	TGTGCCAGCAGCCAAGTCCTGATTAGCAATCAGCCCCAGCATTTT	CASSQVLISNQPQHF
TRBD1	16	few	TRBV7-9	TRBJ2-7	TGTGCCAGCAGCTTAGTATCCGGGACAGGGACCCACGAGCAGTACTTC	CASSLVSGTGTHEQYF
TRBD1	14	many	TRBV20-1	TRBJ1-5	TGCAGTGCTAAACGGACAGGTAGCAATCAGCCCCAGCATTTT	CSAKRTGSNQPQHF
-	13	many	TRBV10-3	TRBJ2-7	TGTGCCATCAGCTTGGGTCTTACCTACGAGCAGTACTTC	CAISLGLTYEQYF
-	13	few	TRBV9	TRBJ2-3	TGTGCCAGCAGCGGTGGGGAAATAGATACGCAGTATTTT	CASSGGEIDTQYF
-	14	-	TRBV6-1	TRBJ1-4	TGTGCCAGCAGCCCGGGGGGGTTTGGGGAAAAACTGTTTTTT	CASSPGGFGEKLFF
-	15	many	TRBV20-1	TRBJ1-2	TGCAGTGCTAGAGATCCCCAGGGGAGGAACTATGGCTACACCTTC	CSARDPQGRNYGYTF
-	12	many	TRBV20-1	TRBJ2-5	TGCAGTGCTCGGTCCGAGCAAGAGACCCAGTACTTC	CSARSEQETQYF
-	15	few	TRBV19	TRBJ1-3	TGTGCCAGTAGTGACGGGACGGCGGCCGGAAACACCATATATTTT	CASSDGTAAGNTIYF
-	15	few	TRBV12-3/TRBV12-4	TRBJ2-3	TGTGCCAGCAGTTTAAATAGCGGATGGGGGGATACGCAGTATTTT	CASSLNSGWGDTQYF
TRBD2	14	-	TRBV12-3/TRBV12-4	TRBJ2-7	TGTGCCAGCAGTTCGGGACTACCTCGTTACGAGCAGTACTTC	CASSSGLPRYEQYF
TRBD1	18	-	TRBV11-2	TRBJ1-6	TGTGCCAGCAGCCGACGGACAGGGACGAGCTCCTATAATTCACCCCTCCACTTT	CASSRRTGTSSYNSPLHF
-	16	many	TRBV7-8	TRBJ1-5	TGTGCCAGCAGCCCGTTGTCGTATGTTAGCAATCAGCCCCAGCATTTT	CASSPLSYVSNQPQHF
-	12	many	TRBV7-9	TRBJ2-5	TGTGCCAGCAGCGAAGGATTCGGGACCCAGTACTTC	CASSEGFGTQYF
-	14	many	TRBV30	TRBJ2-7	TGTGCCTGGAGTGTACGGAGGAGCTCCTACGAGCAGTACTTC	CAWSVRRSSYEQYF
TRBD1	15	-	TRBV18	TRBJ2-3	TGTGCCAGCTCTCCCGGACAGGGAAACACAGATACGCAGTATTTT	CASSPGQGNTDTQYF
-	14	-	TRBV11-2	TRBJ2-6	TGTGCCAGCAGCTTCCGAGCTGGGGCCAACGTCCTGACTTTC	CASSFRAGANVLTF
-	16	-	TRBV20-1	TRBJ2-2	TGCAGTGCTAGAGATCTCGGGGGCCCCGGCACCGGGGAGCTGTTTTTT	CSARDLGGPGTGELFF
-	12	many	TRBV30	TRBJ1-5	TGTGCCTGCCAGGGTCGCGATCAGCCCCAGCATTTT	CACQGRDQPQHF
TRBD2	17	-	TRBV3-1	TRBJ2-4	TGTACCATCTCCCTGGAAACGGGAGGCATGAGGGAAAACATTCAGTACTTC	CTISLETGGMRENIQYF
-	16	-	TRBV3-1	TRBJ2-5	TGTGCCAGCAGCCAAGAGGGTACTTCTCCCCAAGAGACCCAGTACTTC	CASSQEGTSPQETQYF
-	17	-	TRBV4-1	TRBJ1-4	TGCGCCAGCAGCCAAGAAATCGCGGGCAAGACTGGCGAAAAACTGTTTTTT	CASSQEIAGKTGEKLFF
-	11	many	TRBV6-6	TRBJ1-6	TGTGCCAGCAACGGCAATTCACCCCTCCACTTT	CASNGNSPLHF
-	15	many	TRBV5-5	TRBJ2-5	TGTGCCAGCACCGCGGACAGCGACTCACAAGAGACCCAGTACTTC	CASTADSDSQETQYF
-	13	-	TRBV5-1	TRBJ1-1	TGCGCCAGCAGCCGCCAGATGAACACTGAAGCTTTCTTT	CASSRQMNTEAFF
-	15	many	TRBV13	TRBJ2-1	TGTGCCAGCAGCTTAGGACTCGGAACCTACAATGAGCAGTTCTTC	CASSLGLGTYNEQFF
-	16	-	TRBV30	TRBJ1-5	TGTGCCTGGAGTCTCTACAGTGTTACAAGCAATCAGCCCCAGCATTTT	CAWSLYSVTSNQPQHF
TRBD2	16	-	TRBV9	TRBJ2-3	TGTGCCAGCAGCCCGAGCGGGACCTCTAGCACAGATACGCAGTATTTT	CASSPSGTSSTDTQYF
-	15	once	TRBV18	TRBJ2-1	TGTGCCAGCTCACCGCAGGGGGACTTCGCCAATGAGCAGTTCTTC	CASSPQGDFANEQFF
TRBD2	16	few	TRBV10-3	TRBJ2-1	TGTGCCATCAGTGACTCACGGACTAGCGGGTACAATGAGCAGTTCTTC	CAISDSRTSGYNEQFF